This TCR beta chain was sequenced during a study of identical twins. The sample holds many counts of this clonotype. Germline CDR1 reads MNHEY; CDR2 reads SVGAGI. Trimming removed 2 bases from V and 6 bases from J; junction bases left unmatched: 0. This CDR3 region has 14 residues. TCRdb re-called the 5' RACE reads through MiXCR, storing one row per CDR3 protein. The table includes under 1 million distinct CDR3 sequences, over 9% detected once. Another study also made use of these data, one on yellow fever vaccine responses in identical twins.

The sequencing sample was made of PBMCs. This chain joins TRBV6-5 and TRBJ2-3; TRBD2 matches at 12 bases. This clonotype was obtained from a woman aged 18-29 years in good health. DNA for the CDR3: TGTGCCAGCAGTTACCTAGCGGGAGGGGATACGCAGTATTTT. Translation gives CASSYLAGGDTQYF.